This is a list of T cell receptor beta chains from one sample in a study of blood T cell repertoires in COVID-19. TCRdb's table, derived via immunoSEQ multiplex PCR, lists solely in-frame clones and lacks some. The data show about 60,000 clones, over 60% seen once. What was sequenced was peripheral blood. The source of these receptors is a woman in her seventies with COVID-19, enrolled during active disease. Both conserved end residues are part of each CDR3. A D gene is named only where the DNA matches it firmly. Clone size is given for some rows only: seen once, a few or many times, or a class if the clone is expanded.

j_call | d_call | clone_size | v_call | cdr3_aa | cdr3_nt
TRBJ2-1 | TRBD1 | NA | TRBV11-3 | CASSTGAITFDNEQFF | TGTGCCAGCAGCACAGGGGCGATAACTTTCGACAATGAGCAGTTCTTC
TRBJ1-5 | NA | NA | TRBV9 | CASSATGYNQPQHF | TGTGCCAGCAGCGCTACAGGGTACAATCAGCCCCAGCATTTT
TRBJ2-5 | TRBD2 | NA | TRBV19 | CASSIGWGGQETQYF | TGTGCCAGTAGTATAGGGTGGGGGGGTCAAGAGACCCAGTACTTC
TRBJ1-5 | TRBD1 | few | TRBV2 | CASRRTGGNQPQHF | TGTGCCAGCAGGCGGACAGGGGGGAATCAGCCCCAGCATTTT
TRBJ1-6 | NA | NA | TRBV9 | CASSVGGGTLHF | TGTGCCAGCAGCGTCGGGGGTGGTACCCTCCACTTT
TRBJ1-2 | NA | NA | TRBV3-1/TRBV3-2 | CASSLDSNFNGYTF | TGTGCCAGCAGCCTGGACAGTAATTTCAATGGCTACACCTTC
TRBJ2-2 | NA | NA | TRBV27 | CASSLILHGPQNKGELFF | TGTGCCAGCAGTTTAATTCTCCACGGTCCCCAAAATAAGGGGGAGCTGTTTTTT
TRBJ1-6 | TRBD1 | NA | TRBV4-3 | CASSQALGTGLHF | TGCGCCAGCAGCCAAGCCCTCGGGACAGGCCTCCACTTT
TRBJ1-2 | TRBD1 | NA | TRBV2 | CASSTGDNYGYTF | TGTGCCAGCAGTACAGGGGATAACTATGGCTACACCTTC
TRBJ2-3 | NA | few | TRBV19 | CASSMGPSSTDTQYF | TGTGCCAGTAGTATGGGCCCATCTAGCACAGATACGCAGTATTTT
TRBJ2-1 | NA | NA | TRBV19 | CASRATELNEQFF | TGTGCCAGTAGAGCGACAGAGCTTAATGAGCAGTTCTTC
TRBJ1-5 | NA | NA | TRBV6-6 | CASTLDTPSNQPQHF | TGTGCCAGCACCCTCGACACCCCTAGCAATCAGCCCCAGCATTTT
TRBJ1-3 | NA | NA | TRBV5-1 | CASSLGGEINTIYF | TGCGCCAGCAGCTTGGGGGGAGAGATAAACACCATATATTTT
TRBJ2-7 | NA | NA | TRBV7-2 | CASSESGYEQYF | TGTGCCAGCAGCGAATCCGGCTACGAGCAGTACTTC
TRBJ2-1 | NA | NA | TRBV10-3 | CAISQDRNEQFF | TGTGCCATCAGTCAGGACAGAAATGAGCAGTTCTTC
TRBJ1-3 | TRBD1 | NA | TRBV9 | CASSKRDSQGSGNTIYF | TGTGCCAGCAGCAAACGGGACAGCCAGGGCTCTGGAAACACCATATATTTT
TRBJ1-2 | TRBD1 | NA | TRBV4-1 | CASSQLGQVRYGYTF | TGCGCCAGCAGCCAACTAGGACAGGTTCGCTATGGCTACACCTTC
TRBJ1-1 | NA | few | TRBV19 | CASSFRGRTTEAFF | TGTGCCAGTAGTTTTAGGGGCCGGACCACTGAAGCTTTCTTT
TRBJ1-5 | NA | few | TRBV19 | CASSIARTFGGTQHF | TGTGCCAGTAGTATTGCCCGGACATTTGGAGGGACCCAGCATTTT
TRBJ1-2 | TRBD1 | few | TRBV6-1 | CASSEQGQGAGYTF | TGTGCCAGCAGTGAACAGGGACAGGGCGCGGGCTACACCTTC
TRBJ2-4 | TRBD2 | NA | TRBV7-6 | CASSLGQREGGIQYF | TGTGCCAGCAGCTTAGGCCAGCGGGAGGGGGGCATTCAGTACTTC
TRBJ1-4 | TRBD1 | NA | TRBV6-1 | CASSFRGVNEKLFF | TGTGCCAGCAGTTTCAGGGGGGTTAATGAAAAACTGTTTTTT
TRBJ2-2 | NA | NA | TRBV7-2 | CASSPLPRQNTGELFF | TGTGCCAGCAGTCCCTTACCTAGGCAGAACACCGGGGAGCTGTTTTTT
TRBJ1-1 | TRBD1 | few | TRBV19 | CASSRDRGNTEAFF | TGTGCCAGTAGTAGGGACAGGGGTAACACTGAAGCTTTCTTT
TRBJ1-1 | TRBD1 | NA | TRBV7-2 | CASSASGTGRWGTEAFF | TGTGCCAGCAGCGCGTCCGGGACAGGGAGATGGGGCACTGAAGCTTTCTTT
TRBJ2-1 | TRBD2 | NA | TRBV4-3 | CASSHRTSGGTEQFF | TGCGCCAGCAGCCACCGGACTAGCGGGGGGACTGAGCAGTTCTTC
TRBJ2-3 | NA | NA | TRBV7-2 | CASSLEQGRDTQYF | TGTGCCAGCAGCTTAGAGCAGGGTAGGGATACGCAGTATTTT
TRBJ2-6 | NA | NA | TRBV10-3 | CAISEGSSGANVLTF | TGTGCCATCAGTGAGGGGAGCTCTGGGGCCAACGTCCTGACTTTC
TRBJ2-5 | TRBD1 | NA | TRBV6-1 | CASSEARTGGETQYF | TGTGCCAGCAGTGAAGCCAGGACAGGGGGCGAGACCCAGTACTTC
TRBJ2-3 | TRBD2 | NA | TRBV2 | CASSLLAASTDTQYF | TGTGCCAGCAGTCTGCTAGCGGCTAGCACAGATACGCAGTATTTT
TRBJ2-7 | NA | few | TRBV6-5 | CASSYGASRVYEQYF | TGTGCCAGCAGTTACGGGGCATCACGGGTCTACGAGCAGTACTTC